This T cell receptor (beta chain) was captured by sequencing in a study of shared clonotypes between healthy human individuals. Naive CD8 cells lacked CD45RO and underwent positive selection for CCR7, leaving out terminally differentiated effector memory CD45RA+ cells. Assay used: immunoSEQ multiplex PCR; TCRdb lists only in-frame clones, some missing. The data hold about 550,000 clones, with over 95% observed a single time. Deletions cut 4 bases from V and 1 base from J, with 13 bases between. Germline loops: CDR1 MDHEN, CDR2 SYDVKM. This CDR3 comprises 15 residues. The clonotype comes from a woman aged 25 to 45 in good health. Sequenced input: naive CD8+ T cells sorted from blood. This rearrangement joins TRBV28 to TRBJ1-1; no clear D gene. CDR3 sequence (DNA): TGTGCCAGCAGTTCGTATCCAGCGACGAACACTGAAGCTTTCTTT. It translates to CASSSYPATNTEAFF.